Shown below are 5 T cell receptor beta chains from a single sample sequenced in a study of blood T cells in healthy people across ages (dated by TCRdb to between 2015 and 2016). The method was 5' RACE. TCRdb names Illumina HiSeq 2500 as the instrument used. A second PCR of 7 to 11 cycles was performed with a sample-barcoded 5' primer and a J-beta primer mix. The public reads were run again by TCRdb, first through fastp at Q25 and then through MiXCR, and only productive beta chains were kept. For every CDR3 protein sequence, its rows merge into one entry that carries the most common genes and DNA. Here the sample has approximately 780,000 distinct CDR3 sequences; roughly 24% occur a single time. Around 3% of the sample rests with the top ten. These data were likewise used in another study, on T cells of mothers and their children.

Sequencing was done on a sample of blood. The receptor source for this set is a boy between 10 and 17 years old in good health.

This sequence joins TRBV7-9 and TRBJ2-5, with 10 bases lining up with TRBD1. This CDR3 has 15 residues. V gave up 5 bases and J gave up 4 bases; unmatched junction bases: 7. Germline CDR1 and CDR2: SEHNR and FQNEAQ (reference sequence). The CDR3 sequence: CASSERQGAGETQYF. CDR3 bases: TGTGCCAGCAGCGAGCGACAGGGGGCGGGAGAGACCCAGTACTTC. Looking up the rest from reference TRBV7-9 and TRBJ2-5 gives the full variable domain: DTGVSQNPRHKITKRGQNVTFRCDPISEHNRLYWYRQTLGQGPEFLTYFQNEAQLEKSRLLSDRFSAERPKGSFSTLEIQRTEQGDSAMYLCASSERQGAGETQYFGPGTRLLVL.

The chain uses TRBV20-1 and TRBJ1-6, with D possibly being TRBD1 (6 bases). CDR1 is DFQATT and CDR2 is SNEGSKA in the germline V gene (reference sequence). V lost 6 bases, J lost 9 bases, and 21 bases lay in between. The CDR3 has 15 residues. Here the CDR3 DNA reads TGCAGTGCAACGCGATCAAAGGGACACGGTTCACCCCTCCACTTT. Residues: CSATRSKGHGSPLHF.

This clonotype has more than one count but fewer than ten. CDR3 in DNA: TGCAGTGCTAGAGCCCCAGCGGGTCAAGAGACCCAGTACTTC. It translates to CSARAPAGQETQYF. V is TRBV20-1 and J is TRBJ2-5, with TRBD2 as a possible D gene (6 bases). Trimming stripped 1 base from V and 2 bases from J, with 11 bases between. CDR3 length: 14 residues. Germline V CDR1 and CDR2: DFQATT, SNEGSKA (reference sequence).

This clonotype was observed a few times. This chain uses TRBV18 with TRBJ2-5; D unclear. Matching the DNA end better, TRBJ2-7 makes the J call doubtful. This CDR3 has 13 residues. Germline V gene data show CDR1 as KGHSH and CDR2 as LQKENI. The CDR3 DNA reads TGTGCCAGCTCACCAGTAGACATTGGCGAGCAGTACTTC. Translation: CASSPVDIGEQYF.

This clonotype was detected only a few times. The chain employs TRBV7-2 and TRBJ2-5; TRBD1 matches 9 bases. The end of the DNA is better explained by TRBJ2-7, so the J call may be wrong. CDR3 length: 15 amino acids. In germline, CDR1 is SGHTA, CDR2 FQGNSA. The CDR3 region is CASSPRDRVKYEQYF. The CDR3 DNA is TGTGCCAGCAGCCCCCGGGACAGGGTCAAATACGAGCAGTACTTC.